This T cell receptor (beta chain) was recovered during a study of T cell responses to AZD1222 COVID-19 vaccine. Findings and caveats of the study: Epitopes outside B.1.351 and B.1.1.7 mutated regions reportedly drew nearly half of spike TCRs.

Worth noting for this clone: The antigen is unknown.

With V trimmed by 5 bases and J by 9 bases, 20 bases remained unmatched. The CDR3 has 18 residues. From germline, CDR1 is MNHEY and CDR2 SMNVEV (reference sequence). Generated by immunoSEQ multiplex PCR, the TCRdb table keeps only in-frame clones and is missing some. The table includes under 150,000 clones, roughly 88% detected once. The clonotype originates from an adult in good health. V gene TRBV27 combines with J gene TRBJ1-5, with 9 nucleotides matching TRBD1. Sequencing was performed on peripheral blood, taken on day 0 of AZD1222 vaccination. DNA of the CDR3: TGTGCCAGCAGTGGGACAGGGTGGGACGTTTCCAACGTTAGGCCCCAGCATTTT. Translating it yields CASSGTGWDVSNVRPQHF.